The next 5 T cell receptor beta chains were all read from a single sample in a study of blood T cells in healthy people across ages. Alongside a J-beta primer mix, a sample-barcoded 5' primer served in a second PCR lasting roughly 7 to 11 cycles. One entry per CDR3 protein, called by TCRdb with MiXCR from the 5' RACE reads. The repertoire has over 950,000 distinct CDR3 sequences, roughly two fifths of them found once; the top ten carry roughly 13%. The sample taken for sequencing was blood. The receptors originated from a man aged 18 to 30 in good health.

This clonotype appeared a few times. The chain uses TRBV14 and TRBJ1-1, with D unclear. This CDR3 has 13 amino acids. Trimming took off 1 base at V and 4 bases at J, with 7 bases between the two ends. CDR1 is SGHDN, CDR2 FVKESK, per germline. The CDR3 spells CASSQVVSTEAFF. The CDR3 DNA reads TGTGCCAGCAGCCAAGTCGTGAGCACTGAAGCTTTCTTT.

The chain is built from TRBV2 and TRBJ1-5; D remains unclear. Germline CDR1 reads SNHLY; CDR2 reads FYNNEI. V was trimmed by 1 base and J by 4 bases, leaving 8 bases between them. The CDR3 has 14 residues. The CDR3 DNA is TGTGCCAGCAGTGAAGTGGGGAATAATCAGCCCCAGCATTTT. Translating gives CASSEVGNNQPQHF.

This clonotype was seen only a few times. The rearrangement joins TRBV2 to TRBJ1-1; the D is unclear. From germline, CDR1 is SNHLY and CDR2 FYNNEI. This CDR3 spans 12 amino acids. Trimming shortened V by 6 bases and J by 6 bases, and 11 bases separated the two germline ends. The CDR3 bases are TGTGCCAGCAGCGATTTCGTCCCTGAAGCTTTCTTT. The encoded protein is CASSDFVPEAFF.

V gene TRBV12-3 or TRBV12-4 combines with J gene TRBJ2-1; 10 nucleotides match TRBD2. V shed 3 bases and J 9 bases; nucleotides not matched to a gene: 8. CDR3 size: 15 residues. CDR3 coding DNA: TGTGCCAGCAGTTTGTCTGGACTAGCGGCTTGTGAGCAGTTCTTC. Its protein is CASSLSGLAACEQFF.

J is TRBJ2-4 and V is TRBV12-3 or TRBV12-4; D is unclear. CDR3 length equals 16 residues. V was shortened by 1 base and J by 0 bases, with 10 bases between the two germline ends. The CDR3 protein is CASSLGDERAKNIQYF. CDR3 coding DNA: TGTGCCAGCAGTTTAGGGGATGAAAGAGCCAAAAACATTCAGTACTTC.